The source of this T cell receptor beta chain is a study of control samples from healthy donors and cancer patients. Germline CDR1 LNHDA, CDR2 SQIVND (reference sequence). Between the trimmed V and J ends, which lost 2 bases and 7 bases, there was a span of 8 bases. This CDR3 contains 12 residues. Profiling relied on immunoSEQ multiplex PCR, and the TCRdb table lists in-frame clones only, not all of them. The table records around 110,000 clones, around 87% of them present only once. The material sequenced was PBMCs. This clonotype was sampled from a woman in her forties or fifties with colorectal cancer. This chain links TRBV19 with TRBJ1-2, with D unclear. As DNA, the CDR3 is TGTGCCAGTAGTATATCCGCCGGTGGCTACACCTTC. It encodes CASSISAGGYTF.